Shown below are 3 T cell receptor beta chains from a single sample sequenced in a study of regulatory T cells in long-lasting Graves disease. Specified time point: newly diagnosed GD, antithyroid drugs for less than 3 months. RNA isolated from PBMCs was used to make the TCR library. iRepertoire HTBI primers and Arm-PCR of CDR3 regions built TCR beta libraries. TCRdb processed the multiplex PCR reads anew with MiXCR; each CDR3 protein has one entry. The sample holds 580,000 or so distinct CDR3 sequences; around 16% are singletons and the top ten take 12%. These data are also associated with another study on T cells in Graves' hyperthyroidism and ophthalmopathy.

Sequencing was performed on peripheral blood mononuclear cells (PBMCs), taken at new diagnosis, from a patient treated with antithyroid drugs. The source of these receptors is a man aged 18 to 35 with Graves disease.

This clonotype was seen ten or more times. The chain employs TRBV12-3 or TRBV12-4 and TRBJ1-1; D is unresolved. Trimming removed 5 bases at V and 1 base at J, with 17 bases between. The CDR3 is 16 amino acids. CDR3 loop: CASSLGLGEGNTEAFF. CDR3 bases: TGTGCCAGCAGTCTCGGGCTCGGGGAAGGGAACACTGAAGCTTTCTTT.

The gene calls are TRBV19 and TRBJ1-3; D unclear. The germline CDR1 and CDR2 sequences are LNHDA and SQIVND (reference sequence). Trimming left V 1 base short and J 0 bases short, with 4 bases between. There are 14 residues in the CDR3. The CDR3 here is CASSIAGSGNTIYF. The CDR3 nucleotides read TGTGCCAGTAGTATAGCAGGCTCTGGAAACACCATATATTTT.

Many counts were recorded for this clonotype. CDR3 amino acids: CSARDRGSTYEQYF. As DNA, the CDR3 is TGCAGTGCTAGAGACAGGGGATCGACCTACGAGCAGTACTTC. The rearrangement links TRBV20-1 to TRBJ2-7, with D possibly being TRBD1 (6 bases). Trimming removed 0 bases at V and 2 bases at J, with 11 bases between. This CDR3 region has 14 residues. The germline CDR1 and CDR2 sequences are DFQATT and SNEGSKA (reference sequence).